This is a list of T cell receptor beta chains from one sample in a study of blood T cell repertoires in COVID-19. Data came from immunoSEQ multiplex PCR; TCRdb stores just in-frame clones and leaves some out. The sample has 97,000 or so clones, roughly 82% seen once. Sequenced input: peripheral blood. The receptors here all came from a man in his 70s with active or convalescent COVID-19. Both conserved end residues are part of each CDR3. D genes are given only for firm matches. Not every row has a clone size; where given, it reads once, few, many or a size class.

j_call	clone_size	d_call	v_call	cdr3_length	cdr3_aa	cdr3_nt
TRBJ2-3	-	TRBD1	TRBV30	14	CACRQGVGTDTQYF	TGTGCCTGCCGACAGGGAGTGGGAACAGATACGCAGTATTTT
TRBJ2-7	-	TRBD1	TRBV27	15	CASSLKGQGVYEQYF	TGTGCCAGCAGTTTAAAGGGACAGGGGGTTTACGAGCAGTACTTC
TRBJ2-5	-	TRBD2	TRBV7-6	17	CASSSWTSGGAGETQYF	TGTGCCAGCAGCTCCTGGACTAGCGGGGGGGCTGGAGAGACCCAGTACTTC
TRBJ1-5	-	-	TRBV6-5	15	CASSLSRGGYQPQHF	TGTGCCAGCAGCCTCAGTCGGGGGGGCTATCAGCCCCAGCATTTT
TRBJ1-3	few	TRBD1	TRBV19	14	CASSSTGGRNTIYF	TGTGCCAGTAGTTCCACAGGGGGAAGAAACACCATATATTTT
TRBJ2-1	-	TRBD2	TRBV27	16	CASSSLAGGSYNEQFF	TGTGCCAGCAGTTCCCTAGCGGGGGGTTCCTACAATGAGCAGTTCTTC
TRBJ2-1	-	-	TRBV4-3	15	CASSQDRDSYNEQFF	TGCGCCAGCAGCCAAGACAGGGACTCCTACAATGAGCAGTTCTTC
TRBJ2-1	few	-	TRBV7-9	15	CASSLAAGVNPEQFF	TGTGCCAGCAGCTTAGCTGCAGGGGTGAATCCTGAGCAGTTCTTC
TRBJ2-2	-	TRBD2	TRBV11-3	16	CASSRGLAGVTGELFF	TGTGCCAGCAGCCGGGGACTAGCGGGGGTTACCGGGGAGCTGTTTTTT
TRBJ1-1	-	TRBD1	TRBV18	18	CASSPPGQGPGLNTEAFF	TGTGCCAGCTCACCGCCGGGACAGGGGCCCGGGTTGAACACTGAAGCTTTCTTT
TRBJ2-2	-	TRBD2	TRBV7-9	13	CASSVKRDGELFF	TGTGCCAGCAGCGTCAAGCGGGACGGGGAGCTGTTTTTT
TRBJ2-7	few	TRBD1	TRBV9	16	CASSPQSLQGAYEQYF	TGTGCCAGCAGCCCGCAGAGTTTGCAGGGGGCCTACGAGCAGTACTTC
TRBJ2-7	-	TRBD1	TRBV10-3	17	CAISGGQGARFGGEQYF	TGTGCCATCAGTGGGGGACAGGGGGCGAGGTTCGGTGGAGAGCAGTACTTC
TRBJ2-1	-	-	TRBV7-9	17	CASSAPWDKNAYNEQFF	TGTGCCAGCAGCGCCCCCTGGGACAAGAACGCCTACAATGAGCAGTTCTTC
TRBJ2-5	-	-	TRBV2	13	CASSVTGSETQYF	TGTGCCAGCAGTGTTACAGGGTCAGAGACCCAGTACTTC
TRBJ2-6	-	-	TRBV5-4	16	CASSRTTGAGANVLTF	TGTGCCAGCAGCAGAACGACAGGAGCTGGGGCCAACGTCCTGACTTTC
TRBJ1-2	-	-	TRBV5-4	15	CASSLAKQGSYGYTF	TGTGCCAGCAGCTTGGCCAAGCAGGGTAGCTATGGCTACACCTTC
TRBJ2-5	-	TRBD1	TRBV5-1	13	CASRGTGQETQYF	TGCGCCAGCAGGGGGACAGGGCAAGAGACCCAGTACTTC
TRBJ1-2	once	TRBD1	TRBV5-1	13	CASSLDRVKGYTF	TGCGCCAGCAGCCTCGACAGGGTTAAGGGCTACACCTTC
TRBJ2-1	-	TRBD2	TRBV2	14	CASSGTKTYNEQFF	TGTGCCAGCAGCGGGACTAAGACCTACAATGAGCAGTTCTTC
TRBJ1-2	few	-	TRBV30	12	CAWSQGIYGYTF	TGTGCCTGGAGTCAGGGAATCTATGGCTACACCTTC
TRBJ1-5	-	-	TRBV4-1	16	CASSQHTGPGNQPQHF	TGCGCCAGCAGCCAACATACAGGGCCAGGCAATCAGCCCCAGCATTTT
TRBJ2-1	-	-	TRBV27	13	CASSPAGLGEQFF	TGTGCCAGCAGTCCGGCGGGCCTGGGTGAGCAGTTCTTC
TRBJ1-4	-	-	TRBV7-9	18	CASSLGVRSSGANEKLFF	TGTGCCAGCAGCTTAGGGGTCAGATCAAGCGGGGCTAATGAAAAACTGTTTTTT
TRBJ1-6	-	TRBD1	TRBV27	15	CASSLSTGLNSPLHF	TGTGCCAGCAGTCTCTCGACAGGGTTGAATTCACCCCTCCACTTT
TRBJ2-2	-	-	TRBV2	14	CASGLRRNTGELFF	TGTGCCAGCGGCCTCCGCCGGAACACCGGGGAGCTGTTTTTT
TRBJ2-7	-	-	TRBV5-1	13	CASSLGSGYEQYF	TGCGCCAGCAGCTTGGGTTCAGGGTACGAGCAGTACTTC
TRBJ2-7	-	-	TRBV30	17	CAWSVPSQGKPAYEQYF	TGTGCCTGGAGTGTACCCTCCCAGGGAAAACCCGCCTACGAGCAGTACTTC
TRBJ1-5	-	-	TRBV27	14	CASSLSRGGQPQHF	TGTGCCAGCAGTTTAAGCAGGGGTGGTCAGCCCCAGCATTTT
TRBJ1-3	-	-	TRBV29-1	14	CSVDPGGSGNTIYF	TGCAGCGTGGACCCCGGGGGCTCTGGAAACACCATATATTTT
TRBJ2-1	-	TRBD2	TRBV6-5	16	CASSSSGTSWAHEQFF	TGTGCCAGCAGTTCTTCCGGGACTAGCTGGGCTCATGAGCAGTTCTTC
TRBJ2-3	-	-	TRBV15	16	CATSRDYGSSTDTQYF	TGTGCCACCAGCAGAGATTACGGGTCTAGCACAGATACGCAGTATTTT
TRBJ2-2	-	TRBD2	TRBV14	17	CASSQGRTSTNTGELFF	TGTGCCAGCAGCCAAGGCCGGACTAGCACAAACACCGGGGAGCTGTTTTTT
TRBJ1-5	-	-	TRBV27	12	CASRQNNQPQHF	TGTGCCAGCCGACAGAACAATCAGCCCCAGCATTTT
TRBJ2-5	-	-	TRBV9	13	CASSVSRSETQYF	TGTGCCAGCAGCGTAAGTAGGAGCGAGACCCAGTACTTC
TRBJ2-7	-	-	TRBV5-1	12	CASSTQGTEQYF	TGCGCCAGCAGCACACAGGGGACTGAGCAGTACTTC
TRBJ2-5	once	TRBD2	TRBV2	14	CASSQAGGQETQYF	TGTGCCAGCAGCCAAGCGGGGGGCCAAGAGACCCAGTACTTC
TRBJ1-2	-	-	TRBV18	15	CASSPPAAANYGYTF	TGTGCCAGCTCACCACCGGCAGCGGCTAACTATGGCTACACCTTC
TRBJ2-5	-	-	TRBV3-1/TRBV3-2	15	CASSQDLASPPGQYF	TGTGCCAGCAGCCAAGATCTGGCTAGTCCCCCGGGCCAGTACTTC
TRBJ2-2	-	TRBD2	TRBV11-2	16	CASSLEWAGVTGELFF	TGTGCCAGCAGCTTAGAGTGGGCGGGGGTCACCGGGGAGCTGTTTTTT
TRBJ2-7	once	-	TRBV6-5	15	CASKRIPQIPSEQYF	TGTGCCAGCAAACGAATCCCCCAGATCCCATCTGAGCAGTACTTC
TRBJ2-1	-	-	TRBV7-4	14	CASSLGTEYNEQFF	TGTGCCAGCAGCTTAGGCACAGAATACAATGAGCAGTTCTTC
TRBJ1-1	-	-	TRBV19	16	CASSIGPGGRQVEAFF	TGTGCCAGTAGTATAGGTCCGGGCGGGCGACAGGTTGAAGCTTTCTTT
TRBJ1-5	-	-	TRBV6-6	12	CASRVSNQPQHF	TGTGCCAGCCGGGTTAGCAATCAGCCCCAGCATTTT
TRBJ1-1	-	-	TRBV6-5	12	CASSDFNSEAFF	TGTGCCAGCAGCGATTTCAACTCTGAAGCTTTCTTT
TRBJ1-1	-	-	TRBV5-4	13	CASSSGQNTEAFF	TGTGCCAGCAGCTCGGGACAGAACACTGAAGCTTTCTTT
TRBJ2-5	-	-	TRBV7-6	16	CASSLVGRGADETQYF	TGTGCCAGCAGCTTAGTGGGCCGGGGGGCGGATGAGACCCAGTACTTC
TRBJ2-5	-	TRBD2	TRBV24-1	15	CATSDQRGGVETQYF	TGTGCCACCAGTGATCAGCGGGGGGGCGTAGAGACCCAGTACTTC
TRBJ2-6	-	-	TRBV6-1	15	CASSDGSSGANVLTF	TGTGCCAGCAGTGATGGGAGCTCTGGGGCCAACGTCCTGACTTTC
TRBJ2-7	-	-	TRBV5-8	15	CASSLARGQSYEQYF	TGTGCCAGCAGCTTGGCCCGAGGACAGTCCTACGAGCAGTACTTC
TRBJ2-7	once	-	TRBV5-5	13	CASDAGAFGEQYF	TGTGCCAGTGATGCGGGGGCCTTTGGAGAGCAGTACTTC
TRBJ2-1	-	TRBD2	TRBV25-1	15	CASSEVGGGWNEQFF	TGTGCCAGCAGCGAAGTAGGCGGGGGGTGGAATGAGCAGTTCTTC